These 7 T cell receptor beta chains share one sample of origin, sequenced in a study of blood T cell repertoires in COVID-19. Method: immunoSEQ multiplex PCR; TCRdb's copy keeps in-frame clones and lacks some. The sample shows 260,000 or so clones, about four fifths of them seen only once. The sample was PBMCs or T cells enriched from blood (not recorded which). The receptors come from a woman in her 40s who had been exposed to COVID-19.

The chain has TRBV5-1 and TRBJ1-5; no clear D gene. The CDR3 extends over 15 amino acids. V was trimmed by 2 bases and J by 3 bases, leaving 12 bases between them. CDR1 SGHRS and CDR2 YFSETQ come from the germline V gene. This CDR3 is CASSFGVTDNQPQHF. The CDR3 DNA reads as TGCGCCAGCAGCTTCGGGGTTACGGACAATCAGCCCCAGCATTTT.

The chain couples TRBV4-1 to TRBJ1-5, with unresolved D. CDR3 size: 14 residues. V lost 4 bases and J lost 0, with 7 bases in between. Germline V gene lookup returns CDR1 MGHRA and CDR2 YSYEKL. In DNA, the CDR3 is TGCGCCAGCAGCCCAATAGATAGCAATCAGCCCCAGCATTTT. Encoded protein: CASSPIDSNQPQHF.

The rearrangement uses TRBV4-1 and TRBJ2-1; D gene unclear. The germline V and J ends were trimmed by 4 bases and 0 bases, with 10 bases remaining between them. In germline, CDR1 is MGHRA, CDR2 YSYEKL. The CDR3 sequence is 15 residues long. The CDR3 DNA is TGCGCCAGCAGCCCCGCTATCCTCTCCTACAATGAGCAGTTCTTC. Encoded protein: CASSPAILSYNEQFF.

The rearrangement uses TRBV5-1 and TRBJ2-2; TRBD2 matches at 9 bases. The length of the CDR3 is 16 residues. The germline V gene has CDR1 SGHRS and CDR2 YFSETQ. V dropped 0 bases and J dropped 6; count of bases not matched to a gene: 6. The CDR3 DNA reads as TGCGCCAGCAGCTTGGCTGGTAGCGGGGGTCCCGGGGAGCTGTTTTTT. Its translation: CASSLAGSGGPGELFF.

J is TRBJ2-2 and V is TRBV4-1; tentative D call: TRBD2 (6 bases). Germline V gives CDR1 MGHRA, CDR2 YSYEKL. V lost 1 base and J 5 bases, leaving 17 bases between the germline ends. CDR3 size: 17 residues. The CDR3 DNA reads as TGCGCCAGCAGCCAAGTTGGAGGGCTAGCGTTAACCGGGGAGCTGTTTTTT. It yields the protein CASSQVGGLALTGELFF.

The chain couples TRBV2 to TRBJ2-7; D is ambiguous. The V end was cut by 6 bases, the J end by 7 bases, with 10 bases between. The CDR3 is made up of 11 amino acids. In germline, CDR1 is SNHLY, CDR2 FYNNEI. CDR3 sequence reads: CASSPLVEQYF. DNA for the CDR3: TGTGCCAGCAGCCCCCTCGTGGAGCAGTACTTC.

CDR3 sequence: CASSYRTEAFF. DNA of the CDR3: TGTGCCAGCAGTTATAGAACTGAAGCTTTCTTT. V is TRBV28 and J is TRBJ1-1, with D hard to call. Germline CDR1 MDHEN, CDR2 SYDVKM. The CDR3 totals 11 residues. Trimming cost V 4 bases and J 5 bases, with 5 bases left between them.